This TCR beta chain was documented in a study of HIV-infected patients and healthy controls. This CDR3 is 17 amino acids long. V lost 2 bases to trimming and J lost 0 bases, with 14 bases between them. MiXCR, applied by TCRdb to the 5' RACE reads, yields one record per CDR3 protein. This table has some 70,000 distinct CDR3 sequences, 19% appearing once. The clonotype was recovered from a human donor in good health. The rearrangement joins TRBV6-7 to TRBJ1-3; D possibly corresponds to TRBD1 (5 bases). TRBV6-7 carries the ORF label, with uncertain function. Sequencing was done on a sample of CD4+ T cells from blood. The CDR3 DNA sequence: TGTGCCAGCAGTTACGGACCGGGACCGACCTCTGGAAACACCATATATTTT. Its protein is CASSYGPGPTSGNTIYF.